Listed here are 21 T cell receptor beta chains from one sample, sequenced in a study of response to subunit inactivated influenza vaccine. TCRdb redid the calling of the RT-PCR reads with MiXCR, one entry per CDR3 protein. The table has over 450,000 distinct CDR3 sequences, over 10% seen once. The specimen comprised PBMCs from blood, sampled 35 to 45 days after vaccination. Every receptor here comes from a middle-aged man who received an inactivated influenza vaccine.

Ten or more counts support this clonotype. This chain links TRBV7-2 with TRBJ2-1; 7 nucleotides line up with TRBD1. The germline CDR1 and CDR2 sequences are SGHTA and FQGNSA. Unmatched junction bases numbered 4, after V lost 7 bases and J lost 4 bases. The CDR3 is 13 amino acids. The DNA for the CDR3 is TGTGCCAGCATGGACAGGACGTACAATGAGCAGTTCTTC. Its protein is CASMDRTYNEQFF.

Many counts were recorded for this clonotype. The V call is TRBV12-3 or TRBV12-4, the J call TRBJ1-1, with D hard to call. The CDR3 extends over 13 amino acids. The ends were cut back, 3 bases at V and 0 bases at J, with 5 bases in the middle. The CDR3 reads CASSLTLNTEAFF. The CDR3 DNA reads as TGTGCCAGCAGTTTGACACTGAACACTGAAGCTTTCTTT.

V usage is TRBV20-1 and J usage is TRBJ1-2; 8 bases agree with TRBD1. Germline CDR1 and CDR2: DFQATT and SNEGSKA (reference sequence). This CDR3 has 15 amino acids. J gave up 8 bases and V 0 bases, and 11 bases lay outside the gene matches. The DNA for the CDR3 is TGCAGTGCTAGAGATCACGGGCAGGGGGCTGGCGGCTACACCTTC. It codes for CSARDHGQGAGGYTF.

This clonotype showed up just a few times. The CDR3, as DNA: TGCAGTGCTCGGCGGCTAGCGGGCGACCCCTACGAGCAGTACTTC. This encodes CSARRLAGDPYEQYF. J is TRBJ2-7 and V is TRBV20-1; 8 nucleotides agree with TRBD2. The CDR3 has 15 residues. V lost 5 bases, J lost 2 bases, and 11 bases stayed unmatched. Germline V CDR1 and CDR2: DFQATT, SNEGSKA (reference sequence).

V and J are TRBV6-2 or TRBV6-3 and TRBJ1-5, with D unclear. The CDR3 covers 16 residues. Per the germline V gene, CDR1 is MNHEY and CDR2 is SVGEGT. Between the trimmed V and J ends, which lost 2 bases and 6 bases, there was a span of 17 bases. The CDR3: CASSYGPRPLGQPQHF. CDR3 bases: TGTGCCAGCAGTTACGGACCCAGACCCCTGGGTCAGCCCCAGCATTTT.

The V gene is TRBV30, the J gene TRBJ2-5; 10 bases agree with TRBD2. This CDR3 spans 16 amino acids. The V gene end was trimmed by 1 base and the J gene end by 1 base; junction bases not matched to a gene: 6. Germline V lookup: CDR1 GTSNPN, CDR2 SVGIG (reference sequence). CDR3 nucleotides: TGTGCCTGGAGTGGGTTACTAGCGGGGCCCCAAGAGACCCAGTACTTC. Its translation is CAWSGLLAGPQETQYF.

This clonotype was detected many times. A much bigger clone sits one base away, suggesting this may be a read error. The chain joins TRBV5-6 to TRBJ2-5, with TRBD2 as a possible D gene (5 bases). CDR3 length equals 13 residues. In germline, CDR1 is SGHDT, CDR2 YYEEEE. The CDR3 loop reads CAISLLAEGTQYF. The CDR3 nucleotides are TGTGCCATCAGCTTGCTAGCCGAGGGAACCCAGTACTTC.

The V gene is TRBV7-2, the J gene TRBJ1-6; 7 nucleotides match TRBD1. This CDR3 is built from 15 residues. Germline V gene data show CDR1 as SGHTA and CDR2 as FQGNSA. V gave up 3 bases and J gave up 9 bases; unmatched junction bases: 8. CDR3 amino acids: CASSFQQGNGSPLHF. In DNA, the CDR3 is TGTGCCAGCAGCTTTCAACAGGGGAACGGTTCACCCCTCCACTTT.

This chain links TRBV5-1 with TRBJ1-1, with D possibly TRBD1 on 6 matching bases. The CDR3 loop spans 17 amino acids. CDR1 is SGHRS, CDR2 YFSETQ, per germline. Trimming cost V 4 bases and J 0 bases, with 19 bases left between them. The CDR3 region has the DNA TGCGCCAGCAGCATCCTACAGACAGGCTACATGAACACTGAAGCTTTCTTT. Translated: CASSILQTGYMNTEAFF. Complete variable domain (other parts from reference TRBV5-1 and TRBJ1-1): KAGVTQTPRYLIKTRGQQVTLSCSPISGHRSVSWYQQTPGQGLQFLFEYFSETQRNKGNFPGRFSGRQFSNSRSEMNVSTLELGDSALYLCASSILQTGYMNTEAFFGQGTRLTVV.

This clonotype was counted only a few times. The chain joins TRBV7-2 to TRBJ2-1, with no clear D. Germline CDR1 is SGHTA and CDR2 is FQGNSA. Trimming took 2 bases from V and 2 from J, leaving 10 bases between them. There are 15 residues in the CDR3. This CDR3 is CASSLTALAYNEQFF. CDR3 DNA sequence: TGTGCCAGCAGCTTAACAGCTCTGGCCTACAATGAGCAGTTCTTC.

This clonotype was recorded at least ten times. The chain has TRBV27 and TRBJ1-5; TRBD1 is a possible D gene (5 bases). With 3 bases removed from V and 0 bases from J, the gap between germline ends came to 9 bases. CDR3 size: 15 residues. CDR1 is MNHEY, CDR2 SMNVEV, per germline (reference sequence). The CDR3 sequence: CASSLLGASNQPQHF. DNA for the CDR3: TGTGCCAGCAGTTTGTTAGGGGCTAGCAATCAGCCCCAGCATTTT.

This clonotype has at least ten counts. The V gene is TRBV18, the J gene TRBJ1-2, with 7 bases lining up with TRBD1. The CDR3 runs 15 residues. From germline, CDR1 is KGHSH and CDR2 LQKENI. Trimming cost V 3 bases and J 1 base; bases outside gene matches: 5. CDR3 amino acids: CASSPGTAFNYGYTF. The CDR3 DNA follows: TGTGCCAGCTCACCTGGGACAGCGTTTAACTATGGCTACACCTTC.

This clonotype appeared many times. The V call is TRBV7-9, the J call TRBJ2-2; 8 bases align to TRBD1. V was pared by 5 bases and J by 1 base, with 6 bases of the junction left unmatched. CDR1 and CDR2 from the germline V gene are SEHNR and FQNEAQ (reference sequence). This CDR3 spans 16 amino acids. The CDR3 DNA sequence: TGTGCCAGCAGCCCAAGAGGACAGGGGAACACCGGGGAGCTGTTTTTT. It translates to CASSPRGQGNTGELFF.

V gene TRBV9 combines with J gene TRBJ1-2; a weak D match, TRBD1 (5 bases). The CDR3 has 16 residues. V lost 4 bases and J lost 3, with 19 bases in between. Per germline, CDR1 SGDLS and CDR2 YYNGEE. The CDR3 spells CASSLPQGQGDYGYTF. The CDR3 nucleotides read TGTGCCAGCAGCTTACCACAAGGGCAGGGCGACTATGGCTACACCTTC.

The genes are TRBV2 and TRBJ2-3; possibly TRBD2 for D (5 bases). Germline V CDR1 and CDR2: SNHLY, FYNNEI. The CDR3 is 18 residues long. Trimming left V 5 bases short and J 0 bases short, with 21 bases between. CDR3 residues: CASSLGLSGSSSTDTQYF. CDR3 nucleotides: TGTGCCAGCAGTTTGGGTTTAAGCGGATCTTCTAGCACAGATACGCAGTATTTT.

V usage is TRBV28 and J usage is TRBJ2-1; 9 bases are shared with TRBD2. V was pared by 6 bases and J by 9 bases, with 9 bases of the junction left unmatched. This CDR3 region has 14 residues. Germline V CDR1 and CDR2: MDHEN, SYDVKM. CDR3 sequence: CASSSPSGIAEQFF. The CDR3 coding sequence is TGTGCCAGCAGCAGCCCTAGCGGGATCGCTGAGCAGTTCTTC.

This clonotype turned up a few times. The chain has TRBV25-1 and TRBJ2-1; the match to TRBD1 covers 7 bases. V lost 6 bases and J lost 1; bases outside the gene matches: 6. This CDR3 is built from 15 residues. The V gene's germline CDR1 is MGHDK and CDR2 SYGVNS. The CDR3 coding sequence is TGTGCCAGCAGCGCTTTACAGGGGTCCTACAATGAGCAGTTCTTC. Residues: CASSALQGSYNEQFF.

There are many counts of this clonotype. V and J are TRBV7-2 and TRBJ1-2; no definite D call. The CDR3 consists of 13 residues. Trimming removed 0 bases at V and 8 bases at J, with 10 bases between. The germline CDR1 and CDR2 sequences are SGHTA and FQGNSA. The CDR3 DNA reads as TGTGCCAGCAGCTTAGCCGGGATCGAGGGCTACACCTTC. It encodes CASSLAGIEGYTF. Complete variable domain (other parts from reference TRBV7-2 and TRBJ1-2): GAGVSQSPSNKVTEKGKDVELRCDPISGHTALYWYRQSLGQGLEFLIYFQGNSAPDKSGLPSDRFSAERTGGSVSTLTIQRTQQEDSAVYLCASSLAGIEGYTFGSGTRLTVV.

Notes on this clonotype: The germline gene is not matched at one end of the junction; a read error may be the cause. The chain employs TRBV4-1 and TRBJ2-1; a weak D match, TRBD2 (5 bases). The CDR3 covers 15 residues. CDR1 MGHRA and CDR2 YSYEKL come from the germline V gene. For the CDR3, the DNA is TGTGCCAGCGGCCCCGGGATTATCGTCTACAATGAGCAGTTCTTC. Translated: CASGPGIIVYNEQFF.

This clonotype occurred many times. The CDR3 sequence: CATSRDLKGTGHNEQFF. The CDR3 DNA reads as TGTGCCACCAGCAGAGATCTAAAGGGCACCGGACACAATGAGCAGTTCTTC. The chain joins TRBV15 to TRBJ2-1; D is undetermined. Germline CDR1 LNHNV, CDR2 YYDKDF (reference sequence). There are 17 residues in the CDR3. The ends were cut back, 0 bases at V and 5 bases at J, with 17 bases in the middle.

For the CDR3, the DNA is TGCAGTGCTACGCGGGTAGATACTGGAAACACCATATATTTT. Protein sequence: CSATRVDTGNTIYF. The chain couples TRBV20-1 to TRBJ1-3, with D hard to call. This CDR3 comprises 14 residues. V lost 4 bases and J 2 bases, leaving 12 bases between the germline ends. CDR1 and CDR2 (germline): DFQATT, SNEGSKA (reference sequence).